The table lists the clone carrying this TCR beta chain with many counts. Other nucleotide sequences from this sample produce the same CDR3. TCRdb re-called the PCR reads with MiXCR. The sample consists of tens of thousands of clones, roughly 14% of them appearing once. None of the patients had undergone any treatment ahead of thyroid surgery. Per the germline V gene, CDR1 is DFQATT and CDR2 is SNEGSKA (reference sequence). The CDR3 has 11 amino acids. Trimming took 6 bases from V and 8 from J, leaving 10 bases between them. This entry is derived from a study of metastatic and nonmetastatic thyroid tumors.

V and J are TRBV20-1 and TRBJ2-2, with a weak D call TRBD1 (5 bases). The sequencing sample was made of blood. The origin of this receptor is a female donor with papillary thyroid cancer or a benign thyroid nodule (not recorded which). Some clones in this sample may be carry-over from other donors' samples. DNA for the CDR3: TGCAGTGCAAAGGGGAATGGGGAGCTGTTTTTT. Translation: CSAKGNGELFF.